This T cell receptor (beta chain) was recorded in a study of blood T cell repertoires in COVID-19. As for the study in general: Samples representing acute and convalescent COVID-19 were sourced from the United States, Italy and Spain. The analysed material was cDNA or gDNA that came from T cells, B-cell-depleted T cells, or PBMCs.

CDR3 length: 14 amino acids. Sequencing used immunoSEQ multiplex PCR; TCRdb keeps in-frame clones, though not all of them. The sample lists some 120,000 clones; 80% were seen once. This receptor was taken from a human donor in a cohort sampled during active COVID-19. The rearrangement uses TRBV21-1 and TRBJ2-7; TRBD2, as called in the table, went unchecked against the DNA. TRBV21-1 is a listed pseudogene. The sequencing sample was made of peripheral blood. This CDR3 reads CASGEGLANYEQYF. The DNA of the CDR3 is TGTGCCAGCGGTGAGGGACTAGCGAACTACGAGCAGTACTTC.